This TCR beta chain was sequenced for a study of neoadjuvant nivolumab and ipilimumab in lung cancer. Points from the study as a whole: TCR richness and clonality were higher in tumors than adjacent uninvolved lung. Resected-tumor TCR richness correlated positively with pretherapy blood richness.

The length of the CDR3 is 13 residues. Per the germline V gene, CDR1 is SQVTM and CDR2 is ANQGSEA. Deletions cut 6 bases from V and 5 bases from J, with 13 bases between. The sample holds a few counts of this clone. The target antigen is unknown. The data were produced by immunoSEQ multiplex PCR, yet TCRdb's version contains in-frame clones alone and is incomplete. The sample carries under 35,000 clones, around nine tenths recorded once. This clonotype was sampled from an adult with non-small cell lung cancer. The chain combines TRBV29-1 with TRBJ2-2, with D unclear. Sequencing was performed on peripheral blood, taken after neoadjuvant nivolumab, alone or with ipilimumab, at or shortly before surgery. CDR3 DNA sequence: TGCAGCGTCCGGACCGTTCCTACCGGGGAGCTGTTTTTT. This gives the protein CSVRTVPTGELFF.